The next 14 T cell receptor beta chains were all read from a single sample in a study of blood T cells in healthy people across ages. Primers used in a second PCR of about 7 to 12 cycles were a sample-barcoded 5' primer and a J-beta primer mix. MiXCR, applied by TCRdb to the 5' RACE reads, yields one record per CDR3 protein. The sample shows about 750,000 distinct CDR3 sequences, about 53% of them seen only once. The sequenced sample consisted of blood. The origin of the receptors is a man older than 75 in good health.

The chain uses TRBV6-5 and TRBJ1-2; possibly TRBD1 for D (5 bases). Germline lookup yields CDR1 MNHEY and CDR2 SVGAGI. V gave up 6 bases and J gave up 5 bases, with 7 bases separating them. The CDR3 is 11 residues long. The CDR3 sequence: CASRQGYGYTF. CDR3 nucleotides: TGTGCCAGCAGGCAGGGTTATGGCTACACCTTC.

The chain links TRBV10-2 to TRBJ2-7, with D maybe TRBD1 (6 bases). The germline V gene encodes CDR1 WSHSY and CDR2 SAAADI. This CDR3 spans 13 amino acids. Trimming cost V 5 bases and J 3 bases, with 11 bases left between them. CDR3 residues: CASSTGTYYEQYF. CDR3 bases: TGCGCCAGCAGTACCGGGACATACTACGAGCAGTACTTC.

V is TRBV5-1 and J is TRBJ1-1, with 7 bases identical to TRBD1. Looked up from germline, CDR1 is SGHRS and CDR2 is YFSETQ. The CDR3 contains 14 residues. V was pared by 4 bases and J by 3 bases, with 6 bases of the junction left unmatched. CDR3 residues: CASSPYRGHTEAFF. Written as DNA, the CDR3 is TGCGCCAGCAGCCCCTACAGGGGACACACTGAAGCTTTCTTT.

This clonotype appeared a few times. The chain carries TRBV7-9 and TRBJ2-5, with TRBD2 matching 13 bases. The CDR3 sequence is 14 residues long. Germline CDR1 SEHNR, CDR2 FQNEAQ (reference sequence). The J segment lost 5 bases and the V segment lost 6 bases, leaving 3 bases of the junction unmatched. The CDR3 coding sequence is TGTGCCAGCAGAAGGACTAGCGGGAGTGAGACCCAGTACTTC. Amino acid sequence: CASRRTSGSETQYF.

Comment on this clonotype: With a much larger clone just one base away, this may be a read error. CDR3 DNA: TGTGCCAGCAGCTTGCAGGGGGAGAACACTGAAGCTTTCTTT. Protein sequence: CASSLQGENTEAFF. J is TRBJ1-1 and V is TRBV11-3; 7 bases are shared with TRBD1. J was trimmed by 1 base and V by 3 bases; bases with no gene match: 2. This CDR3 has 14 amino acids. Germline CDR1 and CDR2: SGHNT and YENEEA.

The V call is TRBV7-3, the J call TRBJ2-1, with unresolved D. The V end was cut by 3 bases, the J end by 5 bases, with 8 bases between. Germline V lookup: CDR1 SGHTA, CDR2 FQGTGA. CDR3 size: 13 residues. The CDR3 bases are TGTGCCAGCAGCTTTTCGGCCCACAATGAGCAGTTCTTC. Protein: CASSFSAHNEQFF.

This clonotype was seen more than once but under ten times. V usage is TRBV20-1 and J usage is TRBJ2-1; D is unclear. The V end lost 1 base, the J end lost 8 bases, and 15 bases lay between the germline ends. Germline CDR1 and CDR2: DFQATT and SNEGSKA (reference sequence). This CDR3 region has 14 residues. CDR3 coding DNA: TGCAGTGCTAGAGTAAGCCCGATGGGTTATGAGCAGTTCTTC. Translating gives CSARVSPMGYEQFF.

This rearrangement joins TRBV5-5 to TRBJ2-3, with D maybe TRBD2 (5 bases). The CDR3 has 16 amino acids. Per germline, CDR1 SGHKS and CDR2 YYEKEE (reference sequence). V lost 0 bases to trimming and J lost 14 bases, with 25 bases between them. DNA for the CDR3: TGTGCCAGCAGCTTGGCGGGGTTGGGAGCGAGCAGATACGCGTATTTT. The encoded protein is CASSLAGLGASRYAYF.

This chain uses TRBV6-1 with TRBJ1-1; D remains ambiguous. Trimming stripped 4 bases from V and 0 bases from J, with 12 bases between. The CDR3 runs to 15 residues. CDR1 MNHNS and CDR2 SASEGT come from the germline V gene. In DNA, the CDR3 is TGTGCCAGCAGTGTGTCTTCGGGATTGAACACTGAAGCTTTCTTT. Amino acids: CASSVSSGLNTEAFF.

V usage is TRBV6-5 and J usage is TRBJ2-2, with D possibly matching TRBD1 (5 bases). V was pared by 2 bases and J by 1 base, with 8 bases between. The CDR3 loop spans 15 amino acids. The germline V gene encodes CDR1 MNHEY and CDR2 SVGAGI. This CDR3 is CASSYLGQNTGELFF. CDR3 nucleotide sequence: TGTGCCAGCAGTTACCTTGGACAGAACACCGGGGAGCTGTTTTTT.

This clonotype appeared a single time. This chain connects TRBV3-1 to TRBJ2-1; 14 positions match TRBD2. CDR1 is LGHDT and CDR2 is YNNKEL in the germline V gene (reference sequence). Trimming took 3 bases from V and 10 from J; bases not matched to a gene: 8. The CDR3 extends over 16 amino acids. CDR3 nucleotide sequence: TGTGCCAGCAGCCAGTCGGGACTAGCGGGAGTCGACGAGCAGTTCTTC. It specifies CASSQSGLAGVDEQFF.

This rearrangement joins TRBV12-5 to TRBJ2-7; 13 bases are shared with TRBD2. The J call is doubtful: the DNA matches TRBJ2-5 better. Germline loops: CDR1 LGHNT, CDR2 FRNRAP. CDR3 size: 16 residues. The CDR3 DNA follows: TGTGCTAGTGGTCCCCTACTAGCGGGAGGGCCGAAGACCCAGTACTTC. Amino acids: CASGPLLAGGPKTQYF.

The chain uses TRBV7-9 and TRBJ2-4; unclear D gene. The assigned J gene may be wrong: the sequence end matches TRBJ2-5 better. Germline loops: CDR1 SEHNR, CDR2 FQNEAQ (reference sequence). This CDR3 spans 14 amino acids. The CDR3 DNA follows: TGTGCCAGCAACCGTGCAGGACCCCAAGAGACCCAGTACTTC. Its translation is CASNRAGPQETQYF.

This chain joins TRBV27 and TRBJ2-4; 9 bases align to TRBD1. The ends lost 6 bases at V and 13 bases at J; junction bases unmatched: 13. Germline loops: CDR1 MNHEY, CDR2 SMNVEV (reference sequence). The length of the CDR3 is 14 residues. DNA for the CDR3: TGTGCCAGCAGCGATACAGGGGGCACGGGGATCCAGTACTTC. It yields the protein CASSDTGGTGIQYF.